This T cell receptor beta chain comes out of a study of shared clonotypes between healthy human individuals. Study summary: Serving as donors were a couple of women and a few men, whose ages spanned 18 to 49. Study conclusions and caveats: Sharing of clonotypes among donors was expected to vary with sequencing depth.

The study ran the assay at deep level. Generated by immunoSEQ multiplex PCR, the TCRdb table keeps only in-frame clones and is missing some. Found here are about 2.3 million clones, around 93% of them singletons; the top ten hold approximately 0.39%. The CDR3 consists of 16 residues. Germline CDR1 is SGHNT and CDR2 is YYREEE (reference sequence). Trimming cost V 4 bases and J 4 bases; bases outside gene matches: 7. As regards this clone: Its antigen is unknown.

The sequenced material came from naive CD4+ T cells from PBMCs. Subset here: CD45RA+ positively selected. This chain links TRBV5-4 with TRBJ2-2; 10 bases map to TRBD1. This TCR was recovered from a man younger than 30 in good health. Some clones in this sample may be carry-over from other donors' samples. The CDR3 spells CASSPDRGRATGELFF. Written as DNA, the CDR3 is TGTGCCAGCAGCCCCGACAGGGGGCGTGCCACCGGGGAGCTGTTTTTT. Together with reference TRBV5-4 and TRBJ2-2, the CDR3 gives the full variable domain: ETGVTQSPTHLIKTRGQQVTLRCSSQSGHNTVSWYQQALGQGPQFIFQYYREEENGRGNFPPRFSGLQFPNYSSELNVNALELDDSALYLCASSPDRGRATGELFFGEGSRLTVL.